This T cell receptor beta chain was identified during a study of identical twins. Donors were all healthy Caucasians. In TCRdb, the 5' RACE reads were re-called with MiXCR into one record per CDR3 protein. Among around 670,000 distinct CDR3 sequences listed, roughly 6% were seen once. Study results and limitations: Insertions ran lower in abundant cord blood beta clonotypes, though not in memory repertoires. Out-of-frame TCR alpha sharing observed in monozygotic twins exceeded model estimates. Those out-of-frame alpha sequences shared by twins showed an excess of low generation probability.

A remark on this clonotype: As yet, its antigen is unknown.

V dropped 4 bases and J dropped 7 bases, with 18 bases sitting between them. The V gene's germline CDR1 is SGHRS and CDR2 YFSETQ. CDR3 length equals 15 residues. V usage is TRBV5-1 and J usage is TRBJ2-1; D perhaps matches TRBD1 (6 bases). The TCR originated in a man between 18 and 35 years old in good health. The sequenced sample consisted of naive T cells sorted from blood. Written as DNA, the CDR3 is TGCGCCAGCAGCCCAAACGGGCCAGGGGTGAATGAGCAGTTCTTC. Translation gives CASSPNGPGVNEQFF.